This T cell receptor beta chain was sequenced in a study of blood T cells in healthy people across ages (dated by TCRdb to between 2014 and 2016). With respect to the entire study: In model experiments, roughly one uniquely barcoded TCR beta cDNA molecule per two T cells was captured by template switching. Using deep sequencing normalized with unique cDNA molecular identifiers, the study measured how TCR beta repertoire diversity changes with age. Four age groups were formed from the donors: young (average approximately 15 years), middle-aged (more than 35), aged (roughly 59) and long-lived (more than 75). To avoid experimental bias, donors of different ages were distributed randomly across sequencing lanes. For two donors (one aged 18 to 30 and one aged 80 or older), the study analyzed two additional independent replicas of 1 million unique cDNA reads from the same blood draw.

The study at large found these results: Observed TCR beta diversity correlated strongly with the percentage of naive T cells measured by flow cytometry. Since profiling was done on bulk unsorted PBMCs, naive and antigen-experienced compartments could not be conclusively compared. As age increased, observed TCR beta diversity per million T cells dropped in a roughly linear way, and a significant reduction was already evident by age about 36. The long-lived group showed more naive CD4+ T cells, fewer expanded clones and increased TCR diversity than the aged group, suggesting age selection. Estimates of total diversity based on one million sequenced T cells were regarded as lower bounds and as underestimates. Because the CMV infection status of the donors was unknown, age-related changes in expanded clonotypes may potentially have been confounded.

Receptors were amplified or captured by 5' RACE. Sequencing relied on an Illumina HiSeq 2500. A second roughly 7 to 12 cycle PCR used a sample-barcoded 5' primer and a J-beta primer mix. A template-switch 5' adaptor carrying 12 random nucleotides introduced a unique molecular identifier onto each TCR beta cDNA molecule. Each sample yielded at least 3 million CDR3-containing paired-end reads. First-strand cDNA synthesis was performed from all RNA using the Mint cDNA synthesis kit, with priming by a TRBC-specific oligonucleotide. Following uracil-DNA glycosylase treatment, all cDNA underwent a first 18-cycle PCR with the universal primers M1SS and BC2_uni_R. The paper's data handling went like this. Each sample was normalized by randomly selecting 1 million high-quality reads, each carrying a distinct molecular identifier. Reads sharing molecular identifiers were discarded rather than binned into consensus sequences. MiTCR, set to a Q25 quality threshold and the strictest error-elimination algorithm, was used for CDR3 identification, clonotype clustering and error correction. A nonparametric unseen species model using Euler transformation provided a lower-bound estimate of total TCR beta diversity. The raw public reads went through TCRdb reprocessing: fastp at Q25, MiXCR clone calling, in-frame beta chains kept. Rows are combined by CDR3 protein, so each entry shows the most common genes and DNA. For this entry, the V and J calls and clone size follow TCRdb and not the study's own pipeline. The sample data list approximately 880,000 distinct CDR3 sequences, and about 48% of these were observed just once. The top ten hold around an eighth of the sample.

There are 16 amino acids in the CDR3, from cysteine to phenylalanine inclusive. The retained sequence is limited to the CDR3, 48 bases, with the frame set at the first base. Compared with germline, V lacks 4 bases and J lacks 7 bases; bases without a gene match: 11. The germline V gene (reference sequence) supplies CDR1 SGHNT and CDR2 YYREEE. Concerning this clonotype: It lacks a known antigen. Nothing much larger sits one base from this clone, and base qualities are not available.

The donors were some 39 Caucasian individuals from Russia, aged 6 to 90 years, who were systemically healthy. About 10 milliliters of peripheral blood were collected from each donor into EDTA-treated Vacutainer tubes. PBMCs were isolated by Ficoll-Paque density-gradient centrifugation, with at least 6 million obtained per sample. Total RNA was extracted from PBMCs with Trizol reagent, with at least 5.5 micrograms obtained per sample. Naive CD45RAhigh/CD27high T cell percentages were measured by flow cytometry on a PBMC aliquot from every donor. This TCR was sampled from a young man in good health. Sequences were obtained from blood. In this chain, TRBV5-4 is recombined with TRBJ1-4; the junction holds 9 bases that match TRBD1. The CDR3 loop reads CASSAPPGQGGEKLFF. The DNA reads as follows: TGTGCCAGCAGCGCTCCTCCGGGACAGGGTGGTGAAAAACTGTTTTTT. Extended through the reference TRBV5-4 and TRBJ1-4 proteins, this CDR3 yields the full variable domain: ETGVTQSPTHLIKTRGQQVTLRCSSQSGHNTVSWYQQALGQGPQFIFQYYREEENGRGNFPPRFSGLQFPNYSSELNVNALELDDSALYLCASSAPPGQGGEKLFFGSGTQLSVL.